This T cell receptor (beta chain) was sequenced in a study of CXCR3-negative and CXCR3-positive naive CD8 T cells. The CDR3 has 14 amino acids. Germline loops: CDR1 LNHDA, CDR2 SQIVND (reference sequence). Libraries of TRB cDNA were made by 5' RACE and carried UMIs. TCRdb re-analyzed the 5' RACE reads; it lists each CDR3 protein once, without DNA. The sample data list about 89,000 distinct CDR3 sequences. Findings and limits, study-wide: Naive cells with CXCR3 showed TRB CDR3s that were more hydrophobic than those in CXCR3-negative naive cells.

Remarks on this clonotype: Its antigen is still unknown.

This sequence joins TRBV19 and TRBJ1-5; TCRdb's assignment of TRBD1 cannot be checked, as there is no DNA. The TCR sequence derives from a human donor in good health. Some clones in this sample may be carry-over from other donors' samples. Sequenced material: naive CXCR3+ CD8+ T cells from blood. The subset: CD45RO-CCR7+CD27+CD95- naive CD8+ T cells expressing CXCR3 (TNR3+). The chain's CDR3 is CATKTGDSNQPQHF.